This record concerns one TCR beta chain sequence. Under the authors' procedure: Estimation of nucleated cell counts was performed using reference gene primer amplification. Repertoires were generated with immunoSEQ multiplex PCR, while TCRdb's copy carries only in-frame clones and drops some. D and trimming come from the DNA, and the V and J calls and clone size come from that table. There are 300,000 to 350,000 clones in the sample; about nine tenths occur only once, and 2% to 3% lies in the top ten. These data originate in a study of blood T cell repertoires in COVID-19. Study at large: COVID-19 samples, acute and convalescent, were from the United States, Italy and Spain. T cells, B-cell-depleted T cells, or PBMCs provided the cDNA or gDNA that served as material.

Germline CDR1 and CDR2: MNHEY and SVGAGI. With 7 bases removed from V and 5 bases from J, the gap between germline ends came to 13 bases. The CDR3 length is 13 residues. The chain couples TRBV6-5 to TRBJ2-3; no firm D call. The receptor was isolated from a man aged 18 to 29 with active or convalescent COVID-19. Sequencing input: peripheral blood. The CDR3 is CASTYYVGDTQYF. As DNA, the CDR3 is TGTGCCAGCACCTACTACGTTGGAGATACGCAGTATTTT.